What follows describes a single T cell receptor beta chain. Its antigen is still unknown. This sample was included in a study of T cell repertoires in cytomegalovirus infection. At the level of the study: Matching HLA type and CMV infection were both indicated by public TCR beta signatures.

TCRdb reprocessed the reads with MiXCR, giving one entry per CDR3 protein. Altogether just under 550,000 distinct CDR3 sequences are present, around 27% being singletons, with the ten largest covering about 12%. Study-wide points: Clonotypes of TCR beta that were HLA-C-restricted and CMV-specific dominated the ex vivo response. The cumulative frequency of public TCR beta families identified carriers of CMV plus the relevant HLA.

CDR1 is DFQATT, CDR2 SNEGSKA, per germline (reference sequence). The length of the CDR3 is 15 residues. Trimming removed 5 bases at V and 5 bases at J, with 19 bases between. The V gene is TRBV20-1, the J gene TRBJ2-1; D remains unclear. The source material was PBMCs. The receptor's source is a human donor in good health (CMV status not recorded). Some clones in this sample may be carry-over from other donors' samples. CDR3 sequence (DNA): TGCAGTGCTTCACCAACCCTATATCCGAACAATGAGCAGTTCTTC. This gives the protein CSASPTLYPNNEQFF.